This T cell receptor beta chain was observed in a study of CD8+CD57+ T cells in acquired aplastic anemia. Looking at the study overall: The study obtained an average of approximately 2.9 ug of DNA from sorted CD4+ and CD8+ cells.

Germline values: CDR1 DFQATT, CDR2 SNEGSKA (reference sequence). V shed 6 bases and J 3 bases; nucleotides not matched to a gene: 10. The CDR3 extends over 14 amino acids. Before being chosen for sequencing, patients had shown CD8+CD57+ cell expansion by flow cytometry. TCR beta VDJ combinations and CDR3 sequences were profiled from genomic DNA. One entry per CDR3 protein results from TCRdb running MiXCR on the reads. The table shows about 180,000 distinct CDR3 sequences, with 47% occurring only once. Note on this clonotype: The antigen is unknown.

Findings and limits, study-wide: Patients shared 25 to 35 CD8+ CDR3 sequences with controls.

The V call is TRBV20-1, the J call TRBJ1-2, with 7 positions matching TRBD1. What was sequenced was sorted CD4+, CD8+, or CD8+CD57+ T cells (not recorded which) from PBMCs. This clonotype originated in a human donor with aplastic anemia. As DNA, the CDR3 is TGCAGTGCAGTCCCGAACAGGGGCGACTATGGCTACACCTTC. Translated: CSAVPNRGDYGYTF.